Each of the 22 T cell receptor beta chains below was sequenced from the same sample in a study of OX40 agonist ivuxolimab in advanced cancers. The method was immunoSEQ multiplex PCR; TCRdb's version includes in-frame clones alone and lacks a portion of them. This table holds tens of thousands of clones, about 92% found once. Source: CD4+ or CD8+ T cells sorted from blood, taken in a trial of the OX40 agonist ivuxolimab. The receptor set was obtained from an adult with an advanced solid tumor such as melanoma, head and neck, liver or kidney cancer.

V usage is TRBV7-3 and J usage is TRBJ1-2, with 8 nucleotides matching TRBD1. This CDR3 is 17 amino acids long. The germline CDR1 and CDR2 sequences are SGHTA and FQGTGA. Trimming at V came to 4 bases and at J to 1 base, leaving 11 bases not matched to a gene. The CDR3 bases are TGTGCCAGCAGCTCCGCTCCTGGGACAGGACTTAACTATGGCTACACCTTC. This encodes CASSSAPGTGLNYGYTF.

The chain combines TRBV10-1 with TRBJ1-1, with a possible D match to TRBD1 (6 bases). Trimming shortened V by 0 bases and J by 7 bases, and 12 bases separated the two germline ends. The CDR3 loop spans 14 amino acids. Per germline, CDR1 WNHNN and CDR2 SYGVQD (reference sequence). The CDR3 spells CASSESRGQREAFF. The CDR3 DNA reads TGCGCCAGCAGTGAGTCGAGAGGACAGCGTGAAGCTTTCTTT.

V is TRBV30 and J is TRBJ1-6, with 7 bases matching TRBD1. The J segment lost 2 bases and the V segment lost 4 bases, leaving 8 bases of the junction unmatched. CDR1 is GTSNPN and CDR2 is SVGIG in the germline V gene (reference sequence). CDR3 length equals 16 residues. CDR3 sequence reads: CAWTLTGSTYNSPLHF. CDR3 nucleotides: TGTGCCTGGACTCTGACAGGGAGCACCTATAATTCACCCCTCCACTTT.

This clone was found a few times. The chain is built from TRBV5-4 and TRBJ1-2; 9 nucleotides agree with TRBD1. V gave up 4 bases and J gave up 4 bases; unmatched junction bases: 8. Germline values: CDR1 SGHNT, CDR2 YYREEE (reference sequence). The CDR3 covers 15 residues. As DNA, the CDR3 is TGTGCCAGCAGCACGGGACAGGGTGATGCCTATGGCTACACCTTC. Protein: CASSTGQGDAYGYTF.

The rearrangement joins TRBV18 to TRBJ2-1; weak D call: TRBD2 (8 bases). With 5 bases removed from V and 14 bases from J, the gap between germline ends came to 28 bases. This CDR3 is built from 16 residues. Germline V gene data show CDR1 as KGHSH and CDR2 as LQKENI. The chain's CDR3 is CASSADRADLAGSEFF. The CDR3 bases are TGTGCCAGCTCAGCAGACAGGGCGGATTTAGCGGGGTCAGAGTTCTTC.

The V call is TRBV9, the J call TRBJ1-3; D is unresolved. Germline values: CDR1 SGDLS, CDR2 YYNGEE. V was cut by 4 bases and J by 0 bases, with 8 bases left in between. There are 14 residues in the CDR3. This chain's CDR3 is CASSPSTSGNTIYF. CDR3 bases: TGTGCCAGCAGCCCGTCTACCTCTGGAAACACCATATATTTT.

The J gene is TRBJ2-5, the V gene TRBV5-1; 7 nucleotides line up with TRBD1. Germline V gene lookup returns CDR1 SGHRS and CDR2 YFSETQ. The CDR3 spans 16 residues. Germline trimming cut 4 bases from V and 2 bases from J; bases unmatched to any gene: 11. DNA of the CDR3: TGCGCCAGCAGCACAGAATACACAGGGGCGCAAGAGACCCAGTACTTC. It is translated as CASSTEYTGAQETQYF.

This rearrangement joins TRBV18 to TRBJ2-5; 9 bases fit TRBD1. This CDR3 comprises 15 residues. J was trimmed by 5 bases and V by 3 bases; bases with no gene match: 7. Germline V gene sequence: CDR1 KGHSH, CDR2 LQKENI. The CDR3 loop is CASSPEQGARETQYF. CDR3 coding DNA: TGTGCCAGCTCACCGGAACAGGGGGCAAGGGAGACCCAGTACTTC.

The V call is TRBV6-1, the J call TRBJ2-3; D is possibly TRBD1 (6 bases). The CDR3 runs to 13 residues. V lost 7 bases, J lost 0 bases, and 8 bases lay in between. Germline loops: CDR1 MNHNS, CDR2 SASEGT. The chain's CDR3 is CASKTGSTDTQYF. As DNA, the CDR3 is TGTGCCAGCAAAACAGGGAGCACAGATACGCAGTATTTT.

The chain recombines TRBV6-1 with TRBJ2-5, with 8 bases that match TRBD2. V lost 3 bases to trimming and J lost 5 bases; unmatched junction nucleotides: 8. There are 15 residues in the CDR3. Looked up from germline, CDR1 is MNHNS and CDR2 is SASEGT. As DNA, the CDR3 is TGTGCCAGCAGTGAGCTCGGGGGGGCCGATGAGACCCAGTACTTC. Its translation: CASSELGGADETQYF.

The chain combines TRBV6-4 with TRBJ1-6; D is possibly TRBD1 (6 bases). The V gene's germline CDR1 is MRHNA and CDR2 SNTAGT. Between the trimmed V and J ends, which lost 0 bases and 6 bases, there was a span of 12 bases. The CDR3 covers 16 residues. The CDR3 protein is CASSDSARGANSPLHF. The DNA of the CDR3 is TGTGCCAGCAGTGACTCTGCCAGGGGAGCTAATTCACCCCTCCACTTT.

The rearrangement uses TRBV7-6 and TRBJ1-4; TRBD1 aligns across 7 bases. Per germline, CDR1 SGHVS and CDR2 FNYEAQ. The trim removed 6 bases at V and 5 bases at J, leaving 9 bases unmatched. The CDR3 length is 15 residues. DNA for the CDR3: TGTGCCAGCAGATTCAACAGGGGATCAAATGAAAAACTGTTTTTT. As protein: CASRFNRGSNEKLFF.

The chain is built from TRBV28 and TRBJ1-2, with TRBD1 matching 7 bases. V shed 5 bases, J shed 0 bases, and the junction held 9 bases outside the gene matches. The CDR3 covers 16 residues. The V gene's germline CDR1 is MDHEN and CDR2 SYDVKM. In nucleotides, the CDR3 is TGTGCCAGCAGTGTACCTCAGGGGGTAACTAACTATGGCTACACCTTC. It is translated as CASSVPQGVTNYGYTF.

This clone was counted a single time. CDR3 DNA: TGTGCCACAACCACGGGGAACTATGGCTACACCTTC. This gives the protein CATTTGNYGYTF. V usage is TRBV19 and J usage is TRBJ1-2; D is ambiguous. CDR1 and CDR2 from the germline V gene are LNHDA and SQIVND (reference sequence). V dropped 10 bases and J dropped 2 bases, with 11 bases sitting between them. This CDR3 has 12 amino acids.

This clone showed up just once. The chain joins TRBV15 to TRBJ2-3, with TRBD2 matching 12 bases. V lost 3 bases and J lost 2; bases outside the gene matches: 3. The CDR3 sequence is 16 residues long. Looked up from germline, CDR1 is LNHNV and CDR2 is YYDKDF (reference sequence). The CDR3 reads CATSSRTSGVTDTQYF. The DNA for the CDR3 is TGTGCCACCAGCAGCCGGACTAGCGGGGTCACAGATACGCAGTATTTT.

The chain recombines TRBV25-1 with TRBJ1-2; D possibly corresponds to TRBD1 (6 bases). Germline values: CDR1 MGHDK, CDR2 SYGVNS. This CDR3 region has 11 residues. Deletions cut 6 bases from V and 8 bases from J, with 10 bases between. The chain's CDR3 is CASRGGRGYTF. The CDR3 coding sequence is TGTGCCAGCAGGGGGGGGCGAGGCTACACCTTC.

This clone was seen just once. This chain joins TRBV9 and TRBJ1-6; tentatively, D is TRBD1 (6 bases). Trimming shortened V by 3 bases and J by 10 bases, and 20 bases separated the two germline ends. Germline assignment: CDR1 SGDLS and CDR2 YYNGEE. The CDR3 runs to 16 residues. CDR3 DNA sequence: TGTGCCAGCAGCGATTTGTCGTCGGGGGGCTTCTCACCCCTCCACTTT. This encodes CASSDLSSGGFSPLHF.

The chain is built from TRBV5-8 and TRBJ2-1, with TRBD2 matching 13 bases. Per the germline V gene, CDR1 is SGHTS and CDR2 is YDEGEE. V lost 2 bases to trimming and J lost 0 bases; unmatched junction nucleotides: 2. The CDR3 runs 17 residues. CDR3 amino acids: CASSLLAGGSSYNEQFF. The CDR3 DNA is TGTGCCAGCAGCTTACTAGCGGGGGGGAGCTCCTACAATGAGCAGTTCTTC.

This chain joins TRBV6-4 and TRBJ1-2; 9 bases align to TRBD1. CDR3 length equals 15 residues. Trimming at V came to 0 bases and at J to 4 bases, leaving 3 bases not matched to a gene. Germline assignment: CDR1 MRHNA and CDR2 SNTAGT. CDR3 protein: CASSDSGQGIYGYTF. For the CDR3, the DNA is TGTGCCAGCAGTGACTCTGGACAGGGGATCTATGGCTACACCTTC.

V usage is TRBV4-1 and J usage is TRBJ2-4; a possible D gene is TRBD2 (6 bases). The germline V gene encodes CDR1 MGHRA and CDR2 YSYEKL. CDR3 length equals 18 residues. Trimming shortened V by 1 base and J by 5 bases, and 21 bases separated the two germline ends. The CDR3 nucleotides read TGCGCCAGCAGCCAAGTGGGCCGGACTACTCACACCCAAAACATTCAGTACTTC. This sequence encodes CASSQVGRTTHTQNIQYF.

The chain employs TRBV5-6 and TRBJ2-5; possibly TRBD1 for D (5 bases). Looked up from germline, CDR1 is SGHDT and CDR2 is YYEEEE. CDR3 length equals 14 residues. The ends were cut back, 4 bases at V and 3 bases at J, with 13 bases in the middle. The CDR3 spells CASSSAGKEETQYF. CDR3 bases: TGTGCCAGCAGCAGCGCAGGGAAGGAAGAGACCCAGTACTTC.

A note on this clone: Relative to the germline gene, one junction end is altered; a read error may explain this. The genes are TRBV27 and TRBJ1-1; D may be TRBD1 (5 bases). Germline V gives CDR1 MNHEY, CDR2 SMNVEV (reference sequence). The CDR3 totals 12 residues. CDR3 bases: TGTGCCAGCAGTCCTCGACAGTCCAACTGGGTCTTT. Its protein is CASSPRQSNWVF.